One T cell receptor beta chain is described in this entry. What it recognizes is unknown. Researchers ran the PCR with 60 Vbeta and 13 Jbeta primers. Assay used: immunoSEQ multiplex PCR; TCRdb lists only in-frame clones, some missing. Of 85,000 to 130,000 clones detected, about 76% appear once; the ten largest clones hold around 6.4%. This sample is part of a study of cytomegalovirus exposure and HLA in healthy donors. Findings of the study overall: The authors listed 150 to 200 TCR beta chains as cytomegalovirus-associated. In a later analysis, CMV-associated beta chains were mostly HLA-associated, it appeared. As confirmed in vitro, a few CMV-associated chains were specific for CMV antigens.

CDR1 is MDHEN, CDR2 SYDVKM, per germline. With V trimmed by 3 bases and J by 3 bases, 7 bases remained unmatched. This CDR3 has 15 residues. The source is a woman aged 45-65 years in good health and CMV-seropositive. Sample: PBMCs. V usage is TRBV28 and J usage is TRBJ2-7, with 8 bases matching TRBD1. The CDR3 nucleotides are TGTGCCAGCAGTTTTCGTGGGACAGGATACTACGAGCAGTACTTC. It is translated as CASSFRGTGYYEQYF.